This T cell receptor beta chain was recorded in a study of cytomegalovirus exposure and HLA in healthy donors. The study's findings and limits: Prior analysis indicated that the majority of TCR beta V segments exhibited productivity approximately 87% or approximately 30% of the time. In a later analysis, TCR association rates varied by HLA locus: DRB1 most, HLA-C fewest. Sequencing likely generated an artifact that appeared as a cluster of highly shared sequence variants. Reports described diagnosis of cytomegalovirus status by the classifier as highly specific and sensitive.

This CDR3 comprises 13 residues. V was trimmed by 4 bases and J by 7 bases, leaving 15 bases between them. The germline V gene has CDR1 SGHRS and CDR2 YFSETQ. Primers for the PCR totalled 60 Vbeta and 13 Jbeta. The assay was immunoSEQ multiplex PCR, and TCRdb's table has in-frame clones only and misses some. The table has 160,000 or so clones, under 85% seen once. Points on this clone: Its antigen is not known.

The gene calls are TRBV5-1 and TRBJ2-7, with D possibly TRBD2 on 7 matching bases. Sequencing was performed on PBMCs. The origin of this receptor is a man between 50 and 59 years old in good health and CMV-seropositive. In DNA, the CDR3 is TGCGCCAGCAGCCTGGGGGGGGGCTGGGAGCAGTACTTC. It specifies CASSLGGGWEQYF. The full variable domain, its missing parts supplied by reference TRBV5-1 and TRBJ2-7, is KAGVTQTPRYLIKTRGQQVTLSCSPISGHRSVSWYQQTPGQGLQFLFEYFSETQRNKGNFPGRFSGRQFSNSRSEMNVSTLELGDSALYLCASSLGGGWEQYFGPGTRLTVT.